A single sample gave rise to the 20 T cell receptor beta chains below, sequenced in a study of identical twins. TCRdb reprocessed the 5' RACE reads with MiXCR, giving one entry per CDR3 protein. This table holds around 470,000 distinct CDR3 sequences, around 14% found once. These records were also assigned to another study, of yellow fever vaccine responses in identical twins.

Sequencing was done on a sample of CD4+ T cells sorted from blood. These receptors all come from a young woman in good health.

This chain connects TRBV20-1 to TRBJ2-1; perhaps TRBD2 as D (6 bases). The ends were cut back, 3 bases at V and 0 bases at J, with 12 bases in the middle. CDR3 length equals 15 residues. Germline V gives CDR1 DFQATT, CDR2 SNEGSKA (reference sequence). The CDR3 reads CSASFGLLSYNEQFF. CDR3 sequence (DNA): TGCAGTGCTAGCTTTGGACTACTCTCCTACAATGAGCAGTTCTTC.

This clonotype was picked up many times. This chain connects TRBV25-1 to TRBJ2-7; D not certain. The V end lost 2 bases, the J end lost 9 bases, and 8 bases lay between the germline ends. CDR1 is MGHDK and CDR2 is SYGVNS in the germline V gene. The CDR3 length is 11 residues. The CDR3 bases are TGTGCCAGCAGTGAAGGGGTTGTGCAGTACTTC. Translation: CASSEGVVQYF.

Only a few counts were recorded for this clonotype. The V gene is TRBV2, the J gene TRBJ1-1, with a possible D match to TRBD1 (5 bases). From germline, CDR1 is SNHLY and CDR2 FYNNEI. The CDR3 length is 14 residues. V was clipped by 6 bases and J by 0 bases, with 11 bases between them. The CDR3 bases are TGTGCCAGCAGGAGAGGGGTTGTGAACACTGAAGCTTTCTTT. Translation gives CASRRGVVNTEAFF.

This clonotype was observed a handful of times. The chain couples TRBV2 to TRBJ1-6, with D perhaps matching TRBD1 (5 bases). The CDR3 consists of 13 residues. CDR1 SNHLY and CDR2 FYNNEI come from the germline V gene. V lost 4 bases, J lost 7 bases, and 8 bases lay in between. CDR3 sequence (DNA): TGTGCCAGCAGTGGGGACGGAAATTCACCCCTCCACTTT. It codes for CASSGDGNSPLHF.

DNA of the CDR3: TGTGCCAGCAGTGACGACGGACTTAGCACAGATACGCAGTATTTT. This encodes CASSDDGLSTDTQYF. The genes are TRBV6-4 and TRBJ2-3; possibly TRBD2 for D (5 bases). CDR1 MRHNA and CDR2 SNTAGT come from the germline V gene. The CDR3 contains 15 residues. The V and J ends lost 2 bases and 0 bases respectively, with 9 bases between them.

V is TRBV20-1 and J is TRBJ2-2, with D possibly being TRBD1 (6 bases). CDR3 length: 16 residues. Trimming took 2 bases from V and 2 from J, leaving 15 bases between them. Germline lookup yields CDR1 DFQATT and CDR2 SNEGSKA (reference sequence). The CDR3 nucleotides are TGCAGTGCTAGACTCGTAGGACAGACCAACACCGGGGAGCTGTTTTTT. Encoded protein: CSARLVGQTNTGELFF.

In its sample, this clonotype was seen a few times. The chain employs TRBV20-1 and TRBJ1-2; possible D gene TRBD1, 6 bases. The CDR3 consists of 13 residues. Trimming shortened V by 3 bases and J by 7 bases, and 15 bases separated the two germline ends. The V gene's germline CDR1 is DFQATT and CDR2 SNEGSKA (reference sequence). The DNA for the CDR3 is TGCAGTGCTAGGATCGGAACAGGGTTTGGCTACACCTTC. This sequence encodes CSARIGTGFGYTF.

This clonotype was picked up a small number of times. The chain employs TRBV28 and TRBJ2-5; no clear D. V gave up 2 bases and J gave up 2 bases, with 12 bases separating them. Germline lookup yields CDR1 MDHEN and CDR2 SYDVKM. The CDR3 extends over 15 amino acids. The CDR3 region has the DNA TGTGCCAGCAGTTTAGGGCTCAGGTCGCAAGAGACCCAGTACTTC. It encodes CASSLGLRSQETQYF.

In its sample, this clonotype was seen a few times. The rearrangement uses TRBV11-1 and TRBJ1-6, with 9 bases lining up with TRBD1. Trimming removed 5 bases from V and 7 bases from J; junction bases left unmatched: 6. From germline, CDR1 is SGHAT and CDR2 FQDESV (reference sequence). This CDR3 region has 15 residues. CDR3 sequence: CASSPWTGDNSPLHF. For the CDR3, the DNA is TGTGCCAGCAGCCCCTGGACAGGGGACAATTCACCCCTCCACTTT.

This clonotype showed up just a few times. CDR3 sequence (DNA): TGTGCCAGCAGTACCTGGGAGGGGGGAACCTACGAGCAGTACTTC. Translated, it gives CASSTWEGGTYEQYF. This chain connects TRBV3-1 to TRBJ2-7; a weak D match, TRBD2 (7 bases). The CDR3 loop spans 15 amino acids. In germline, CDR1 is LGHDT, CDR2 YNNKEL (reference sequence). The ends were cut back, 6 bases at V and 2 bases at J, with 17 bases in the middle.

V and J are TRBV9 and TRBJ1-2; weak D call: TRBD1 (5 bases). This CDR3 is built from 17 residues. Trimming removed 4 bases from V and 6 bases from J, with 25 bases in between. Germline CDR1 SGDLS, CDR2 YYNGEE. As DNA, the CDR3 is TGTGCCAGCAGCCCCATCCAGGGAAAAGCATTCTCAAATGGCTACACCTTC. Residues: CASSPIQGKAFSNGYTF.

CDR3 nucleotides: TGTGCCAGCATTGGACAGTTCCAAGAGACCCAGTACTTC. Translation: CASIGQFQETQYF. The rearrangement uses TRBV6-6 and TRBJ2-5; D might be TRBD1 (6 bases). CDR1 is MNHNY, CDR2 SVGAGI, per germline (reference sequence). CDR3 length: 13 amino acids. V dropped 7 bases and J dropped 1 base, with 10 bases sitting between them.

The chain combines TRBV19 with TRBJ2-3; D is possibly TRBD1 or TRBD2 (5 bases each). CDR1 LNHDA and CDR2 SQIVND come from the germline V gene (reference sequence). V lost 8 bases and J lost 3, with 15 bases in between. There are 14 residues in the CDR3. The CDR3 coding sequence is TGTGCCAGTCGGGACCTGGCCGTTACAGATACGCAGTATTTT. Protein sequence: CASRDLAVTDTQYF.

The chain has TRBV29-1 and TRBJ2-7, with unresolved D. Germline V lookup: CDR1 SQVTM, CDR2 ANQGSEA. CDR3 size: 11 residues. The V and J ends lost 4 bases and 9 bases respectively, with 13 bases between them. The CDR3 bases are TGCAGCGTTGTAGGACCGGTCGGGCAGTACTTC. The encoded protein is CSVVGPVGQYF.

This clonotype was detected a few times. The chain is built from TRBV7-2 and TRBJ1-1; D is undetermined. The CDR3 is 13 residues long. CDR1 and CDR2 from the germline V gene are SGHTA and FQGNSA. Trimming stripped 3 bases from V and 6 bases from J, with 11 bases between. CDR3 DNA: TGTGCCAGCAGCTTGAACCGGATGGCTGAAGCTTTCTTT. This codes for CASSLNRMAEAFF. The full variable domain, completed using reference TRBV7-2 and TRBJ1-1, is GAGVSQSPSNKVTEKGKDVELRCDPISGHTALYWYRQSLGQGLEFLIYFQGNSAPDKSGLPSDRFSAERTGGSVSTLTIQRTQQEDSAVYLCASSLNRMAEAFFGQGTRLTVV.

This chain connects TRBV5-6 to TRBJ2-5, with 7 bases lining up with TRBD1. Germline-derived CDR1 and CDR2 are SGHDT and YYEEEE. The trim removed 4 bases at V and 9 bases at J, leaving 15 bases unmatched. The CDR3 spans 15 residues. The DNA for the CDR3 is TGTGCCAGCAGCCCGACACCGGGACAGCAATGGCCCCAGTACTTC. This codes for CASSPTPGQQWPQYF.

This clonotype was seen more than once but under ten times. J is TRBJ2-7 and V is TRBV6-4; 8 nucleotides line up with TRBD1. This CDR3 has 13 residues. Germline V gene sequence: CDR1 MRHNA, CDR2 SNTAGT. V trimming: 4 bases; J trimming: 6 bases; junction bases outside the gene matches: 5. CDR3 DNA sequence: TGTGCCAGCAGTGGAGGACAGGGTCTCGAGCAGTACTTC. Encoded protein: CASSGGQGLEQYF.

This clonotype has at least ten counts. V and J are TRBV7-6 and TRBJ2-2, with D possibly being TRBD1 (6 bases). Trimming pared 6 bases from V and 4 bases from J, leaving 12 bases between. Per germline, CDR1 SGHVS and CDR2 FNYEAQ. CDR3 length equals 14 residues. The CDR3 nucleotides read TGTGCCAGCAGGACGACAGGAATCACCGGGGAGCTGTTTTTT. It specifies CASRTTGITGELFF.

The CDR3: CASSLDKGLRTGELFF. The CDR3, as DNA: TGTGCCAGCAGCTTAGATAAAGGACTACGGACCGGGGAGCTGTTTTTT. The chain has TRBV11-3 and TRBJ2-2; D possibly corresponds to TRBD2 (6 bases). The CDR3 sequence is 16 residues long. V lost 0 bases to trimming and J lost 5 bases, with 13 bases between them. The germline V gene encodes CDR1 SGHNT and CDR2 YENEEA. Full variable domain (rest looked up from reference TRBV11-3 and TRBJ2-2): EAGVVQSPRYKIIEKKQPVAFWCNPISGHNTLYWYLQNLGQGPELLIRYENEEAVDDSQLPKDRFSAERLKGVDSTLKIQPAELGDSAVYLCASSLDKGLRTGELFFGEGSRLTVL.

The chain is built from TRBV28 and TRBJ2-1; 9 bases match TRBD2. Germline lookup yields CDR1 MDHEN and CDR2 SYDVKM. This CDR3 spans 18 amino acids. The ends lost 4 bases at V and 9 bases at J; junction bases unmatched: 19. CDR3 nucleotides: TGTGCCAGCAGTTCCTGGAGCCAGGGACTAGCTCAGGTCGGTGAGCAGTTCTTC. As protein: CASSSWSQGLAQVGEQFF.